These 24 T cell receptor beta chains came from one sample sequenced in a study of blood T cell repertoires in COVID-19. The data were produced by immunoSEQ multiplex PCR, yet TCRdb's version contains in-frame clones alone and is incomplete. The repertoire has some 150,000 clones, about 88% of them found once; the top ten carry more than 2%. Sample: peripheral blood. All receptors come from a woman in her seventies with acute or convalescent COVID-19.

The rearrangement uses TRBV6-5 and TRBJ2-2; tentative D call: TRBD2 (5 bases). The V gene's germline CDR1 is MNHEY and CDR2 SVGAGI. CDR3 size: 13 residues. Trimming shortened V by 2 bases and J by 7 bases, and 8 bases separated the two germline ends. As DNA, the CDR3 is TGTGCCAGCAGTTACGGCCGGGACGGGGAGCTGTTTTTT. As protein: CASSYGRDGELFF.

The chain joins TRBV9 to TRBJ1-2; no definite D call. The germline V gene encodes CDR1 SGDLS and CDR2 YYNGEE. Trimming took off 3 bases at V and 8 bases at J, with 14 bases between the two ends. The length of the CDR3 is 13 residues. The CDR3 protein is CASSALVFEGYTF. The CDR3 region has the DNA TGTGCCAGCAGCGCCCTGGTATTTGAGGGCTACACCTTC.

The rearrangement joins TRBV4-3 to TRBJ1-1; perhaps TRBD1 as D (5 bases). Germline-derived CDR1 and CDR2 are LGHNA and YSLEER. V was shortened by 1 base and J by 3 bases, with 18 bases between the two germline ends. This CDR3 is built from 17 residues. CDR3 region: CASSQGPSRGGDTEAFF. DNA of the CDR3: TGCGCCAGCAGCCAAGGGCCAAGTAGGGGAGGGGACACTGAAGCTTTCTTT.

This chain uses TRBV18 with TRBJ1-5; no clear D gene. Germline V gene data show CDR1 as KGHSH and CDR2 as LQKENI. CDR3 length: 17 amino acids. The germline V and J ends were trimmed by 3 bases and 10 bases, with 25 bases remaining between them. CDR3 nucleotide sequence: TGTGCCAGCTCACCTAGCTCCCCCGGAGCGGGCCGTATTCCCCAGCATTTT. Translation gives CASSPSSPGAGRIPQHF.

The chain uses TRBV28 and TRBJ2-7; 11 bases map to TRBD2. The CDR3 covers 14 residues. Per germline, CDR1 MDHEN and CDR2 SYDVKM. Unmatched junction bases numbered 2, after V lost 4 bases and J lost 3 bases. CDR3 bases: TGTGCCAGCAGTTCGGGACTAGCGGTCTACGAGCAGTACGTC. It codes for CASSSGLAVYEQYV.

This clone was seen once. The chain joins TRBV14 to TRBJ2-2; 11 bases are shared with TRBD2. This CDR3 is 18 amino acids long. V lost 4 bases to trimming and J lost 5 bases; unmatched junction nucleotides: 12. In germline, CDR1 is SGHDN, CDR2 FVKESK. The CDR3 sequence is CASSRVLAGAFGTGELFF. The DNA of the CDR3 is TGTGCCAGCAGCCGCGTACTAGCGGGGGCATTTGGAACCGGGGAGCTGTTTTTT.

The chain is built from TRBV19 and TRBJ2-3; TRBD2 matches at 10 bases. Germline V gives CDR1 LNHDA, CDR2 SQIVND (reference sequence). The V gene end was trimmed by 4 bases and the J gene end by 5 bases; junction bases not matched to a gene: 6. The CDR3 totals 15 residues. The CDR3 nucleotides are TGTGCCAGTAGTAGAAGCGGGGGGGCGGGAGATACGCAGTATTTT. The encoded protein is CASSRSGGAGDTQYF.

This clone was seen once. The chain has TRBV19 and TRBJ2-1; possibly TRBD1 for D (6 bases). The CDR3 extends over 15 amino acids. V gave up 6 bases and J gave up 4 bases, with 16 bases separating them. Germline CDR1 LNHDA, CDR2 SQIVND (reference sequence). The CDR3 DNA reads TGTGCCAGTAGAGAGGACAGTCTTATTTACAATGAGCAGTTCTTC. Translating gives CASREDSLIYNEQFF.

This rearrangement joins TRBV5-1 to TRBJ2-1; TRBD2 matches 13 bases. The CDR3 length is 18 residues. V dropped 7 bases and J dropped 0; count of bases not matched to a gene: 10. Per germline, CDR1 SGHRS and CDR2 YFSETQ. In DNA form, the CDR3 reads TGCGCCAGCGGCCAGACTAGCGGGGGGCCCTACTCCTACAATGAGCAGTTCTTC. Translated: CASGQTSGGPYSYNEQFF.

V and J are TRBV5-8 and TRBJ2-2; D is possibly TRBD1 or TRBD2 (5 bases each). There are 11 residues in the CDR3. Between the trimmed V and J ends, which lost 9 bases and 5 bases, there was a span of 8 bases. The germline V gene encodes CDR1 SGHTS and CDR2 YDEGEE. DNA of the CDR3: TGTGCCACCAGGGAGACCGGGGAGCTGTTTTTT. Residues: CATRETGELFF.

The gene calls are TRBV12-3 or TRBV12-4 and TRBJ2-5; possibly TRBD1 for D (5 bases). Trimming took 3 bases from V and 13 from J, leaving 18 bases between them. The CDR3 loop spans 13 amino acids. CDR3 region: CASSLGRSGRGYF. CDR3 bases: TGTGCCAGCAGTTTGGGTCGGAGTGGTAGGGGGTACTTC.

The V call is TRBV27, the J call TRBJ1-2; TRBD1 is a possible D gene (5 bases). The germline V and J ends were trimmed by 4 bases and 8 bases, with 14 bases remaining between them. CDR3 length: 13 amino acids. From germline, CDR1 is MNHEY and CDR2 SMNVEV (reference sequence). The CDR3 spells CASSSRTIGGYTF. CDR3 coding DNA: TGTGCCAGCAGTTCAAGGACAATTGGCGGCTACACCTTC.

This clone was recorded a few times. The chain is built from TRBV7-8 and TRBJ2-3; D perhaps matches TRBD1 (6 bases). The CDR3 covers 12 residues. Trimming shortened V by 5 bases and J by 5 bases, and 8 bases separated the two germline ends. Germline V CDR1 and CDR2: SGHVS, FQNEAQ. The CDR3 here is CASSVRGDTQYF. In DNA form, the CDR3 reads TGTGCCAGCAGCGTCAGGGGAGATACGCAGTATTTT.

This clone came up once. The chain couples TRBV28 to TRBJ2-6; a possible D gene is TRBD2 (5 bases). CDR1 and CDR2 from the germline V gene are MDHEN and SYDVKM. The length of the CDR3 is 14 residues. V was trimmed by 4 bases and J by 4 bases, leaving 8 bases between them. The CDR3 spells CASSSEGGANVLTF. The CDR3 DNA reads as TGTGCCAGCAGTTCCGAGGGCGGGGCCAACGTCCTGACTTTC.

The chain carries TRBV3-1 (or the pseudogene TRBV3-2) and TRBJ2-7, with D uncertain. Germline V CDR1 and CDR2: LGHDT, YNNKEL (reference sequence). The CDR3 is made up of 12 amino acids. The V and J ends lost 7 bases and 10 bases respectively, with 17 bases between them. As DNA, the CDR3 is TGTGCCAGCACCTCGACCAGAGGCAGTCAGTACTTC. It translates to CASTSTRGSQYF.

The rearrangement links TRBV9 to TRBJ2-7; 12 bases line up with TRBD1. J was trimmed by 2 bases and V by 0 bases; bases with no gene match: 3. The CDR3 sequence is 16 residues long. Germline V gene sequence: CDR1 SGDLS, CDR2 YYNGEE. The CDR3 DNA follows: TGTGCCAGCAGCGTAGGGGGGACAGGGGGCGCCTACGAGCAGTACTTC. It is translated as CASSVGGTGGAYEQYF.

The CDR3 reads CASSVQPSGNTIYF. Here the CDR3 DNA reads TGCGCCAGCAGCGTACAGCCATCTGGAAACACCATATATTTT. This chain connects TRBV5-1 to TRBJ1-3; D uncertain. Trimming took 4 bases from V and 1 from J, leaving 9 bases between them. Germline CDR1 reads SGHRS; CDR2 reads YFSETQ. The CDR3 spans 14 residues. The full variable domain, with the rest looked up from reference TRBV5-1 and TRBJ1-3, is KAGVTQTPRYLIKTRGQQVTLSCSPISGHRSVSWYQQTPGQGLQFLFEYFSETQRNKGNFPGRFSGRQFSNSRSEMNVSTLELGDSALYLCASSVQPSGNTIYFGEGSWLTVV.

The rearrangement links TRBV13 to TRBJ1-4; D gene ambiguous. In germline, CDR1 is PRHDT, CDR2 FYEKMQ (reference sequence). The ends were cut back, 1 base at V and 8 bases at J, with 8 bases in the middle. The CDR3 has 13 residues. CDR3 region: CASSLDLREKLFF. The CDR3 DNA reads TGTGCCAGCAGCTTAGACCTTCGGGAAAAACTGTTTTTT.

This clone was detected a few times. The V gene is TRBV6-5, the J gene TRBJ1-6; perhaps TRBD1 as D (5 bases). Germline-derived CDR1 and CDR2 are MNHEY and SVGAGI. V was trimmed by 6 bases and J by 6 bases, leaving 12 bases between them. This CDR3 is built from 14 residues. CDR3 amino acids: CASRLDSSNSPLHF. The DNA for the CDR3 is TGTGCCAGCAGGTTAGACAGTTCTAATTCACCCCTCCACTTT.

The chain couples TRBV19 to TRBJ1-2, with TRBD1 identical over 9 bases. Looked up from germline, CDR1 is LNHDA and CDR2 is SQIVND (reference sequence). This CDR3 is built from 12 residues. V shed 9 bases, J shed 5 bases, and the junction held 4 bases outside the gene matches. CDR3: CASRDREYGYTF. For the CDR3, the DNA is TGTGCCAGCCGGGACAGGGAGTATGGCTACACCTTC.

The chain joins TRBV18 to TRBJ1-3, with 8 bases matching TRBD1. Germline V gives CDR1 KGHSH, CDR2 LQKENI. Trimming at V came to 1 base and at J to 6 bases, leaving 2 bases not matched to a gene. This CDR3 is built from 14 residues. The CDR3, as DNA: TGTGCCAGCTCACCACAGACAGGGGAAAACACCATATATTTT. It yields the protein CASSPQTGENTIYF.

This clone was seen only once. Here the CDR3 DNA reads TGTGCCAGCAGTCGACAGGGGGCGCGTGAAAAACTGTTTTTT. As protein: CASSRQGAREKLFF. J is TRBJ1-4 and V is TRBV6-5; 10 bases align to TRBD1. J lost 7 bases, V lost 5 bases, and 4 bases had no gene match. There are 14 residues in the CDR3. Germline V gene sequence: CDR1 MNHEY, CDR2 SVGAGI.

The V gene is TRBV19, the J gene TRBJ2-4, with TRBD2 identical over 12 bases. The V segment lost 6 bases and the J segment 5 bases; nucleotides outside the gene matches: 8. The CDR3 runs to 16 residues. Germline V gives CDR1 LNHDA, CDR2 SQIVND (reference sequence). CDR3 DNA sequence: TGTGCCAGTAGAAACGGACTAGCGGGGCGGCAAAACATTCAGTACTTC. Its protein product is CASRNGLAGRQNIQYF.

The rearrangement uses TRBV7-8 and TRBJ2-7; D might be TRBD2 (7 bases). This CDR3 has 16 amino acids. Germline loops: CDR1 SGHVS, CDR2 FQNEAQ. Trimming removed 1 base at V and 7 bases at J, with 20 bases between. CDR3 nucleotides: TGTGCCAGCAGCTTAGTAGGGGGGGACCAAATAGGGGAGCAGTACGTC. Translating it yields CASSLVGGDQIGEQYV.